The sequence of this T cell receptor (beta chain) was determined in a study of blood T cell repertoires in COVID-19. Turning to the study itself: The United States, Italy and Spain were the sources of the acute and convalescent COVID-19 samples.

Methods used by the authors: Reference gene primer amplification gave estimated nucleated cell counts. Libraries were prepared by immunoSEQ multiplex PCR; TCRdb keeps only in-frame clonotypes and omits some of them. From that table come the V and J calls and clone size; the DNA was used to work out D and trimming. Altogether 45,000 to 60,000 clones are present, roughly 80% being singletons, with the ten largest covering roughly an eighth. Trimming removed 3 bases from V and 5 bases from J, with 4 bases in between. CDR3 length: 11 residues. The germline CDR1 and CDR2 sequences are LNHDA and SQIVND (reference sequence).

The TCR sequence derives from a human donor in a cohort sampled during active COVID-19. Sequencing was carried out using peripheral blood. The gene calls are TRBV19 and TRBJ1-1; D is ambiguous. This CDR3 reads CASSIYTEAFF. The CDR3 DNA reads as TGTGCCAGTAGTATTTATACTGAAGCTTTCTTT. Using reference TRBV19 and TRBJ1-1 for the parts outside the CDR3, the full variable domain is DGGITQSPKYLFRKEGQNVTLSCEQNLNHDAMYWYRQDPGQGLRLIYYSQIVNDFQKGDIAEGYSVSREKKESFPLTVTSAQKNPTAFYLCASSIYTEAFFGQGTRLTVV.